Following are 24 T cell receptor beta chains from one sample sequenced in a study of CD8+CD57+ T cells in acquired aplastic anemia. Genomic DNA, the template, was used for profiling of the TCR beta VDJ and CDR3. TCRdb analysed the reads with MiXCR anew, one entry per CDR3 protein. The sample lists 250,000 to 350,000 distinct CDR3 sequences; approximately 55% were seen once. Sample: sorted CD4+, CD8+, or CD8+CD57+ T cells (not recorded which) from PBMCs. The source is a human donor with severe aplastic anemia or a healthy control (not recorded which).

About this clonotype: This clone may be a read error of a much larger clone one base away. This likely comes from a read error, as the CDR3 has no conserved phenylalanine or tryptophan at its end. The genes are TRBV11-2 and TRBJ2-4, with D perhaps TRBD2 (6 bases). Germline lookup yields CDR1 SGHAT and CDR2 FQNNGV. V lost 5 bases to trimming and J lost 6 bases, with 17 bases between them. The CDR3 extends over 15 amino acids. The CDR3 DNA sequence: TGTGCCAGCAGCCCCTCGGGGGACCGACGAAACATTCAGTACCTC. Protein: CASSPSGDRRNIQYL.

The CDR3 DNA sequence: TGCAGCGTTTGGACAGTTACTGAAGCTTTCTTT. Its translation is CSVWTVTEAFF. V is TRBV29-1 and J is TRBJ1-1; D perhaps matches TRBD1 (6 bases). Germline CDR1 is SQVTM and CDR2 is ANQGSEA. Trimming cost V 5 bases and J 5 bases, with 9 bases left between them. The CDR3 covers 11 residues.

The chain combines TRBV7-3 with TRBJ2-7; no clear D. Germline loops: CDR1 SGHTA, CDR2 FQGTGA. The CDR3 totals 12 residues. Written as DNA, the CDR3 is TGTGCTAGAGCCGGGCCTTCCAACGAGCAGTACTTC. Protein: CARAGPSNEQYF.

For this clonotype: One junction end disagrees with the germline gene, perhaps due to a read error. This chain links TRBV7-7 with TRBJ2-5, with D possibly matching TRBD1 (6 bases). CDR3 size: 13 residues. Germline lookup yields CDR1 SSHAT and CDR2 FNYEAQ (reference sequence). CDR3 sequence: CASSKGGKETQYF. CDR3 nucleotides: TGTGCTAGCAGCAAAGGGGGAAAAGAGACCCAGTACTTC.

This clonotype occurred many times. The rearrangement joins TRBV6-5 to TRBJ1-4; TRBD1 agrees at 7 bases. Germline V gene sequence: CDR1 MNHEY, CDR2 SVGAGI. CDR3 length equals 14 residues. The junction had 8 bases not matched to a gene; V was cut back by 6 bases and J by 7 bases. The CDR3 bases are TGTGCCAGCAGACCGGGACAGTTGAGTGAAAAACTGTTTTTT. It encodes CASRPGQLSEKLFF.

Details on this clonotype: This may be a read error, as it is one base from a much larger clone. This chain connects TRBV7-2 to TRBJ2-4, with 9 bases lining up with TRBD2. The CDR3 length is 22 residues. CDR1 and CDR2 (germline): SGHTA, FQGNSA. The CDR3 loop is CASSLTSPAGGTLSLAKDIQYF. The CDR3 nucleotides are TGTGCCAGCAGCTTAACCTCTCCAGCGGGGGGAACTCTATCACTAGCCAAAGACATTCAGTACTTC.

The chain links TRBV12-3 or TRBV12-4 to TRBJ2-5; no clear D gene. Trimming left V 3 bases short and J 5 bases short, with 10 bases between. CDR3 length equals 13 residues. CDR3 amino acids: CASSFRGKETQYF. CDR3 in DNA: TGTGCCAGCAGTTTCAGAGGAAAGGAGACCCAGTACTTC.

This chain uses TRBV20-1 with TRBJ2-5; no clear D. The germline CDR1 and CDR2 sequences are DFQATT and SNEGSKA (reference sequence). CDR3 length: 13 residues. Trimming cost V 3 bases and J 1 base, with 9 bases left between them. The CDR3 protein is CSASTTGQETQYF. The CDR3 region has the DNA TGCAGTGCTAGCACCACTGGCCAAGAGACCCAGTACTTC.

This rearrangement joins TRBV12-3 or TRBV12-4 to TRBJ1-3; D uncertain. The DNA end lines up better with TRBJ1-1; the J call may be wrong. The CDR3 extends over 13 amino acids. This chain's CDR3 is CASSWRSNTEAFF. The CDR3, as DNA: TGTGCCAGCAGTTGGAGGAGTAACACTGAAGCTTTCTTT.

This clonotype was recorded a few times. This chain joins TRBV7-8 and TRBJ1-1; no reliable D call. Deletions cut 4 bases from V and 0 bases from J, with 9 bases between. The V gene's germline CDR1 is SGHVS and CDR2 FQNEAQ. This CDR3 contains 14 residues. In DNA, the CDR3 is TGTGCCAGCAGCTACGTGGGGATGAACACTGAAGCTTTCTTT. Translating it yields CASSYVGMNTEAFF. The full variable domain, its missing parts supplied by reference TRBV7-8 and TRBJ1-1, is GAGVSQSPRYKVAKRGQDVALRCDPISGHVSLFWYQQALGQGPEFLTYFQNEAQLDKSGLPSDRFFAERPEGSVSTLKIQRTQQEDSAVYLCASSYVGMNTEAFFGQGTRLTVV.

A word on this clonotype: One junction end disagrees with the germline gene, perhaps due to a read error. CDR3 DNA: TGTGCCAGCAGTGAATATCTAGGGGGCTCCTATAATCCACCCCTCCACTTT. It encodes CASSEYLGGSYNPPLHF. The chain recombines TRBV6-1 with TRBJ1-6; 7 nucleotides agree with TRBD1. This CDR3 region has 17 residues. Germline values: CDR1 MNHNS, CDR2 SASEGT.

This clonotype occurred many times. V is TRBV10-3 and J is TRBJ1-1; D not resolved. Germline V CDR1 and CDR2: ENHRY, SYGVKD. The CDR3 loop spans 16 amino acids. V gave up 11 bases and J gave up 6 bases, with 28 bases separating them. The CDR3 region has the DNA TGTGCCCTTTCTTGGGCCCCGGGAAAACCGGTCGCTGAAGCTTTCTTT. This encodes CALSWAPGKPVAEAFF.

Turning to this clonotype: The germline gene is not matched at one end of the junction; a read error may be the cause. J is TRBJ2-7 and V is TRBV7-7, with 10 nucleotides matching TRBD2. CDR3 size: 14 residues. Germline-derived CDR1 and CDR2 are SSHAT and FNYEAQ (reference sequence). The chain's CDR3 is CASSSSGGALEQYF. The CDR3 region has the DNA TGTGCTAGCAGCTCCAGCGGGGGGGCCCTCGAGCAGTACTTC.

The sample holds many counts of this clonotype. Here the CDR3 DNA reads TGTGCCAGCACCTCCGCGGACAGAAACCCTGGAAACACCATATATTTT. This encodes CASTSADRNPGNTIYF. This rearrangement joins TRBV5-8 to TRBJ1-3, with D tentatively TRBD1 (6 bases). From germline, CDR1 is SGHTS and CDR2 YDEGEE. Trimming cost V 6 bases and J 2 bases, with 18 bases left between them. CDR3 length equals 16 residues.

This clonotype was seen ten or more times. The chain employs TRBV2 and TRBJ1-5; D unclear. V lost 5 bases, J lost 2 bases, and 7 bases lay in between. Germline V gives CDR1 SNHLY, CDR2 FYNNEI. This CDR3 contains 13 residues. This CDR3 is CASSMWGNQPQHF. The CDR3 DNA reads TGTGCCAGCAGTATGTGGGGCAATCAGCCCCAGCATTTT.

A word on this clonotype: An end of the junction does not agree with germline; a read error may underlie this. The chain combines TRBV2 with TRBJ2-1; 15 bases map to TRBD2. The CDR3 runs 17 residues. Germline V gene sequence: CDR1 SNHLY, CDR2 FYNNEI. In DNA form, the CDR3 reads TGCGCCAGCAGGGAGGGACTAGCGGGGGGCCCTTACAATGAGCAGTTCTTC. Encoded protein: CASREGLAGGPYNEQFF.

This clonotype was observed at least ten times. The chain joins TRBV20-1 to TRBJ2-3; perhaps TRBD2 as D (6 bases). V lost 3 bases and J lost 2, with 21 bases in between. The germline V gene has CDR1 DFQATT and CDR2 SNEGSKA (reference sequence). This CDR3 has 17 amino acids. The CDR3 DNA follows: TGCAGTGCTAGCAGCCTCAACGGAGGGTCTACCACAGATACGCAGTATTTT. This sequence encodes CSASSLNGGSTTDTQYF.

This chain's CDR3 is CATYLGQGAGGYTF. As DNA, the CDR3 is TGTGCCACCTACTTAGGGCAGGGGGCGGGAGGCTACACCTTC. The genes are TRBV2 and TRBJ1-2; the match to TRBD1 covers 8 bases. Germline CDR1 reads SNHLY; CDR2 reads FYNNEI. After removal of 10 bases from V and 8 bases from J, the junction contained 15 bases not matched to a gene. The length of the CDR3 is 14 residues.

The J gene is TRBJ2-2, the V gene TRBV12-3 or TRBV12-4; the D gene is possibly TRBD1 (5 bases). The CDR3 has 14 amino acids. The V end lost 5 bases, the J end lost 8 bases, and 15 bases lay between the germline ends. Here the CDR3 DNA reads TGTGCCAGCAGTATCCCAATAAGGACAGGGGAGCTGTTTTTT. This gives the protein CASSIPIRTGELFF.

The chain combines TRBV4-2 with TRBJ2-5; D gene ambiguous. This CDR3 has 12 residues. Germline V gives CDR1 LGHNA, CDR2 YNFKEQ. The V gene lost 0 bases and the J gene lost 3 bases, with 2 bases spanning the gap. The CDR3 bases are TGTGCCAGCAGCCAAGACAAAGAGACCCAGTACTTC. Amino acids: CASSQDKETQYF.

This clonotype was counted between two and nine times. This chain links TRBV29-1 with TRBJ2-5; 9 nucleotides agree with TRBD2. CDR1 is SQVTM and CDR2 is ANQGSEA in the germline V gene. The V and J ends lost 4 bases and 2 bases, in that order; junction bases with no gene match: 11. The CDR3 sequence is 16 residues long. The CDR3: CSVVSGGGARQETQYF. CDR3 in DNA: TGCAGCGTTGTGAGTGGCGGGGGGGCACGTCAAGAGACCCAGTACTTC.

In this sample, this clonotype turned up a few times. This chain connects TRBV25-1 to TRBJ2-7, with D unresolved. The CDR3 is made up of 14 amino acids. V was clipped by 5 bases and J by 4 bases, with 15 bases between them. The germline CDR1 and CDR2 sequences are MGHDK and SYGVNS. DNA of the CDR3: TGTGCCAGCAGTTATTTCGGCTCCCGATACGAGCAGTACTTC. Translated, it gives CASSYFGSRYEQYF.

This clonotype appeared many times. The rearrangement joins TRBV4-1 to TRBJ1-2; 8 bases are shared with TRBD1. Trimming cost V 0 bases and J 8 bases; bases outside gene matches: 11. Germline loops: CDR1 MGHRA, CDR2 YSYEKL. The CDR3 runs 16 residues. CDR3 region: CASSQDPRTGLRGYTF. CDR3 DNA: TGCGCCAGCAGCCAAGATCCTAGGACAGGGTTGAGGGGCTACACCTTC.

This clonotype appeared once. A much larger clone lies a single base off, so this may be a read error. CDR3 sequence: CASTNSGSSQPQHF. The CDR3 nucleotides are TGTGCCAGCACAAACTCGGGGAGCAGTCAGCCCCAGCATTTT. The rearrangement joins TRBV6-5 to TRBJ1-5; D gene unclear. The germline V gene encodes CDR1 MNHEY and CDR2 SVGAGI. The CDR3 runs to 14 residues.